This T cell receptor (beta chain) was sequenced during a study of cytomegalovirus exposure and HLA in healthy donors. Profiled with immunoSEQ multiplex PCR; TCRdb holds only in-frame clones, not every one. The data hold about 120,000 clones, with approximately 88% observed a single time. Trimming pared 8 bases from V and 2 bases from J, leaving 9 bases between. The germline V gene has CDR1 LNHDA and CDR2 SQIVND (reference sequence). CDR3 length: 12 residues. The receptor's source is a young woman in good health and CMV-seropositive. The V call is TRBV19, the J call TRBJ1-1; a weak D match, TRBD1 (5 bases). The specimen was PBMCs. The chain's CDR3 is CASAGLNTEAFF. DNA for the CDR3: TGTGCCAGTGCGGGACTTAACACTGAAGCTTTCTTT. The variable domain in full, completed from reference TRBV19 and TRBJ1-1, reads DGGITQSPKYLFRKEGQNVTLSCEQNLNHDAMYWYRQDPGQGLRLIYYSQIVNDFQKGDIAEGYSVSREKKESFPLTVTSAQKNPTAFYLCASAGLNTEAFFGQGTRLTVV.